This note documents a single T cell receptor beta chain sequence. Its specificity is unknown. These data belong to a study of T cells in localized non-small cell lung cancer. The study, taken as a whole, reports: Longer overall survival accompanied higher blood T cell density. Adjacent lung was found to contain a median approximately 60 of the top 100 tumor clones. Owing to sequencing of a solitary tumor region, heterogeneity cannot be discounted.

This table comes from immunoSEQ multiplex PCR, and its TCRdb copy is limited to in-frame clones, with some not included. The sample gives roughly 13,000 clones, about nine tenths of which show up once; roughly 2.7% is in the top ten. V lost 4 bases and J 7 bases, leaving 17 bases between the germline ends. The CDR3 covers 15 residues. Germline CDR1 and CDR2: MNHEY and SMNVEV (reference sequence). This sequence was found in a man between 40 and 75 years old with stage III lung adenocarcinoma. The chain combines TRBV27 with TRBJ2-1, with D perhaps matching TRBD1 (6 bases). Sequences were derived from peripheral blood mononuclear cells, sampled before any cancer treatment. The CDR3 DNA reads as TGTGCCAGCAGTTCCCCCGGGCCTAGGGGGAATGAGCAGTTCTTC. Its translation is CASSSPGPRGNEQFF.